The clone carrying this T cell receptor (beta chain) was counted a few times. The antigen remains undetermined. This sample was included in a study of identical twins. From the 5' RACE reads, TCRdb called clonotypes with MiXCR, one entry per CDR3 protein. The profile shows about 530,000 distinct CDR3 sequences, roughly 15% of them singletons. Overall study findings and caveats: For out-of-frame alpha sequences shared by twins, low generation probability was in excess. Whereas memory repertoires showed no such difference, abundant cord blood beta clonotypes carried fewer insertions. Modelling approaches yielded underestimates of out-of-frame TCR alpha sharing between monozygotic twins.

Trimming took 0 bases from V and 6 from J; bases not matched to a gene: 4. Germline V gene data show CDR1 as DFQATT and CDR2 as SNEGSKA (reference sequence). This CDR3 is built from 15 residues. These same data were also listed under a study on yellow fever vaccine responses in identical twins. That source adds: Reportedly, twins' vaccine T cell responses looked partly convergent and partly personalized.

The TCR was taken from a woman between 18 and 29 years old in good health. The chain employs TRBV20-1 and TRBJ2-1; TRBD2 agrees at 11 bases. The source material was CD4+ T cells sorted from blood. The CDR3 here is CSARDGSGRANEQFF. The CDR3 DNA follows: TGCAGTGCTAGAGATGGTAGCGGGAGGGCCAATGAGCAGTTCTTC.